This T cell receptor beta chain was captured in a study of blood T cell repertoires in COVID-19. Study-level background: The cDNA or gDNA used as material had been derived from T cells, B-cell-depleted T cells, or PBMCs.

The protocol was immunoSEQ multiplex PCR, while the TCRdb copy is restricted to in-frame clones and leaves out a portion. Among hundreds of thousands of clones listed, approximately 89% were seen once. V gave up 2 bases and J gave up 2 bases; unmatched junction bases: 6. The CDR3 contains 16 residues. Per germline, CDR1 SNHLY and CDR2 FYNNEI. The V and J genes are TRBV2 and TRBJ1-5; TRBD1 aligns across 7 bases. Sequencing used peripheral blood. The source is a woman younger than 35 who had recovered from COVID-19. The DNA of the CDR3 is TGTGCCAGCAGTGAAATCCAGGGGGTGGGCAATCAGCCCCAGCATTTT. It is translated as CASSEIQGVGNQPQHF.